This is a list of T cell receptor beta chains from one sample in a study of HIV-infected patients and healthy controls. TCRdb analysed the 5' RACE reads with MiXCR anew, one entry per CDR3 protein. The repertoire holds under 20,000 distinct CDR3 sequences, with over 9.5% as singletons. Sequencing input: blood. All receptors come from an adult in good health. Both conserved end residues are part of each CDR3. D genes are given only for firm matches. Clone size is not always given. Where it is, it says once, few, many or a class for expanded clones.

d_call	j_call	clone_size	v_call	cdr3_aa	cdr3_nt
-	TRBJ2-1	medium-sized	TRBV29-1	CSVERLDPYNEQFF	TGCAGCGTTGAACGTCTAGACCCCTACAATGAGCAGTTCTTC
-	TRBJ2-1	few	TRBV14	CASTTDSRPDNEQFF	TGTGCCAGCACTACCGACTCCCGTCCGGACAATGAGCAGTTCTTC
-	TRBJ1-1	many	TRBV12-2	CASRLVITEAFF	TGTGCAAGTCGCTTAGTGATCACTGAAGCTTTCTTT
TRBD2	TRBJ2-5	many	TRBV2	CASRRTSGVTQYF	TGTGCCAGCAGGAGGACTAGCGGTGTCACCCAGTACTTC
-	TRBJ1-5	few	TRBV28	CASSFHTTLYYQPQHF	TGTGCCAGCAGTTTCCACACCACGTTATACTATCAGCCCCAGCATTTT
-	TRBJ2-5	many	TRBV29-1	CSVDREQGETQYF	TGCAGCGTTGACAGGGAGCAAGGAGAGACCCAGTACTTC
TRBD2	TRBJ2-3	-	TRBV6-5	CATVDSGGRADTQYF	TGTGCCACCGTCGATTCGGGAGGGAGGGCAGATACGCAGTATTTT
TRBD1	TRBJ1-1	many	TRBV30	CAWSRGGSNTEAFF	TGTGCCTGGAGTAGAGGGGGCTCGAACACTGAAGCTTTCTTT
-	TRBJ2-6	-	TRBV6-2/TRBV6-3	CASTYSGANVLTF	TGTGCCAGCACCTACTCTGGGGCCAACGTCCTGACTTTC
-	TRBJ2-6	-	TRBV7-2	CASSFGRGGVLTF	TGTGCCAGCAGCTTCGGTAGGGGTGGCGTCCTGACTTTC
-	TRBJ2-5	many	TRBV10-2	CASSEDLTATQYF	TGCGCCAGCAGTGAGGACCTCACGGCGACCCAGTACTTC
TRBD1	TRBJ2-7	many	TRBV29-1	CSVDGTGVNEQYF	TGCAGCGTTGACGGGACAGGGGTGAACGAGCAGTACTTC
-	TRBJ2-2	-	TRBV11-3	CASSPPDSGELFF	TGTGCCAGCAGCCCACCGGACAGCGGGGAGCTGTTTTTT
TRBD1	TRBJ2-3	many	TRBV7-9	CASSQGVLGTDTQYF	TGTGCCAGCAGCCAGGGGGTTCTGGGCACAGATACGCAGTATTTT
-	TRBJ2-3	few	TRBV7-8	CASSSSFPSTDTQYF	TGTGCCAGCAGCTCCTCCTTTCCTAGCACAGATACGCAGTATTTT
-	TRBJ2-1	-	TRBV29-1	CSVSVRGGEGDNEQFF	TGCAGCGTTAGCGTGAGGGGCGGGGAAGGAGACAATGAGCAGTTCTTC
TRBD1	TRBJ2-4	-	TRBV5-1	CASSLAGTVNIQYF	TGCGCCAGCAGCTTGGCCGGGACAGTCAATATTCAGTACTTC
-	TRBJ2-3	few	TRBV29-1	CSVVGGDITDTQYF	TGCAGCGTTGTAGGGGGGGACATCACAGATACGCAGTATTTT
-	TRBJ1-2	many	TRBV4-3	CASSQQSSAGDYGYTF	TGCGCCAGCAGCCAGCAGTCTAGTGCAGGGGACTATGGCTACACCTTC
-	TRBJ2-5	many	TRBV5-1	CASREGNQETQYF	TGCGCCAGCAGGGAGGGAAATCAAGAGACCCAGTACTTC
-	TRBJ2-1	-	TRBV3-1	CASSQGERHEQFF	TGTGCCAGCAGCCAAGGAGAGAGACATGAGCAGTTCTTC
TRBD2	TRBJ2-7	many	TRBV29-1	CSVVPSGRAYEQYF	TGCAGCGTTGTGCCTAGCGGGAGGGCCTACGAGCAGTACTTC
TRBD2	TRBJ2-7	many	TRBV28	CASSRPAGGTYEQYF	TGTGCCAGCAGCAGGCCAGCGGGAGGGACCTACGAGCAGTACTTC
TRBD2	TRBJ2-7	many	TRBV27	CASASLAGGGYEQYF	TGTGCCAGCGCCTCTCTAGCGGGAGGGGGGTACGAGCAGTACTTC
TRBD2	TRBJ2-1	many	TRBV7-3	CASSLAGGPSSYNEQFF	TGTGCCAGCAGCTTAGCGGGAGGGCCGAGCTCCTACAATGAGCAGTTCTTC
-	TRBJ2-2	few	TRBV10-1	CASSEFYTGELFF	TGCGCCAGCAGTGAGTTCTACACCGGGGAGCTGTTTTTT
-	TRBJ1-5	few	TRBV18	CASSPQRSNQPQHF	TGTGCCAGCTCACCCCAACGTAGCAATCAGCCCCAGCATTTT
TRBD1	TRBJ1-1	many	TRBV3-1	CASSQGQGTEAFF	TGTGCCAGCAGCCAAGGACAGGGCACTGAAGCTTTCTTT
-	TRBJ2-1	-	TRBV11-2	CASSLPGMSYNEQFF	TGTGCCAGCAGTTTACCAGGGATGTCCTACAATGAGCAGTTCTTC
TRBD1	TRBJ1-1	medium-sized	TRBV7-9	CASSLQGENTEAFF	TGTGCCAGCAGTCTACAGGGGGAGAACACTGAAGCTTTCTTT
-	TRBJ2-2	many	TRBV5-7	CASSERGAGNTGELFF	TGTGCCAGCAGCGAAAGAGGGGCGGGGAACACCGGGGAGCTGTTTTTT
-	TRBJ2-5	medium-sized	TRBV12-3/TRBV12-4	CASSQKETQYF	TGTGCCAGCAGCCAGAAAGAGACCCAGTACTTC
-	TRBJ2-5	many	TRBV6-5	CASSYRTQETQYF	TGTGCCAGCAGTTACCGAACCCAAGAGACCCAGTACTTC
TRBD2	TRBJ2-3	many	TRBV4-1	CASSPAGGRTDTQYF	TGCGCCAGCAGCCCAGCGGGAGGCCGCACAGATACGCAGTATTTT
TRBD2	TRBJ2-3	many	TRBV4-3	CASSPNAAASGADTQYF	TGCGCCAGCAGCCCTAATGCGGCGGCTAGCGGGGCAGATACGCAGTATTTT
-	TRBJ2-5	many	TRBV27	CASSEGETQYF	TGTGCCAGCAGTGAGGGTGAGACCCAGTACTTC
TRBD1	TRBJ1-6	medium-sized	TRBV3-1	CASSLQGSNSPLHF	TGTGCCAGCAGCCTACAGGGGAGTAATTCACCCCTCCACTTT
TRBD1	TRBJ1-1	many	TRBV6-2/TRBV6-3	CASSDRGYGEAFF	TGTGCCAGCAGTGACAGGGGTTATGGTGAAGCTTTCTTT
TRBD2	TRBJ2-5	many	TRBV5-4	CASSSGLAQETQYF	TGTGCCAGCAGCTCAGGACTAGCGCAAGAGACCCAGTACTTC
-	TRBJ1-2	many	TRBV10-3	CAISEPPRDVNYGYTF	TGTGCCATCAGTGAGCCCCCCCGGGACGTAAACTATGGCTACACCTTC
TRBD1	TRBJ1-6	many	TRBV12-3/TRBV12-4	CASSYGTGTSPLHF	TGTGCCAGCAGTTACGGGACAGGGACGTCACCCCTCCACTTT
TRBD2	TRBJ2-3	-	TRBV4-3	CASSQGGAGEGRDTQYF	TGCGCCAGCAGCCAAGGGGGTGCGGGAGAGGGAAGGGATACGCAGTATTTT
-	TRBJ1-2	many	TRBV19	CASSIVFLDGSVDYGYTF	TGTGCCAGTAGTATAGTCTTCCTGGACGGCTCTGTTGACTATGGCTACACCTTC
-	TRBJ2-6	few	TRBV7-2	CASSLRGAGPNLGSGANVLTF	TGTGCCAGCAGCTTACGAGGGGCAGGTCCGAATCTCGGTTCTGGGGCCAACGTCCTGACTTTC
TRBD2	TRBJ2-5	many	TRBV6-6	CASSYAVSGTSGPQETQYF	TGTGCCAGCAGTTACGCCGTGTCCGGGACTAGTGGTCCCCAAGAGACCCAGTACTTC